The rows below give T cell receptor beta chains drawn from one sample of a study of identical twins. In TCRdb, the 5' RACE reads were re-called with MiXCR into one record per CDR3 protein. The sample holds about 530,000 distinct CDR3 sequences, around 24% seen once. The data were also submitted as part of a second study, on yellow fever vaccine responses in identical twins.

The specimen sequenced was CD4+ T cells sorted from blood. The origin of the receptors is a woman between 18 and 29 years old in good health. CDR3s include the opening cysteine and the closing phenylalanine or tryptophan. Fields, in order: clone size, D gene, J gene, V gene, CDR3 DNA, CDR3 protein. D genes are given only for firm matches. Clone size is given for some rows only: seen once, a few or many times, or a class if the clone is expanded.

abundance: -
d_gene: -
j_gene: TRBJ2-1
v_gene: TRBV2
CDR3nt: TGTGCCAGCAGGGGTTCGGGTAATGAGCAGTTCTTC
CDR3aa: CASRGSGNEQFF

abundance: -
d_gene: TRBD2
j_gene: TRBJ2-3
v_gene: TRBV11-2
CDR3nt: TGTGCCAGCAGCTTAGTTGGACTAGCGGGAGGGGGGGATACGCAGTATTTT
CDR3aa: CASSLVGLAGGGDTQYF

abundance: -
d_gene: TRBD2
j_gene: TRBJ2-2
v_gene: TRBV15
CDR3nt: TGTGCCACCAGCAGAGATCCCCCGCTAGCGGGGAGATACACCGGGGAGCTGTTTTTT
CDR3aa: CATSRDPPLAGRYTGELFF

abundance: few
d_gene: -
j_gene: TRBJ2-4
v_gene: TRBV11-2
CDR3nt: TGTGCCAGCAGCTTATACCACAGGGCGAATTTGGAAGCCAAAAACATTCAGTACTTC
CDR3aa: CASSLYHRANLEAKNIQYF

abundance: few
d_gene: -
j_gene: TRBJ2-1
v_gene: TRBV10-3
CDR3nt: TGTGCCATCAGTGACGCAGGGGTACCCTACAATGAGCAGTTCTTC
CDR3aa: CAISDAGVPYNEQFF

abundance: -
d_gene: TRBD2
j_gene: TRBJ2-3
v_gene: TRBV11-2
CDR3nt: TGTGCCAGCAGCTTCCTACACTCAAGCGGGGCGCAGTATTTT
CDR3aa: CASSFLHSSGAQYF

abundance: -
d_gene: TRBD1
j_gene: TRBJ1-1
v_gene: TRBV11-2
CDR3nt: TGTGCCAGCAGCTCCACAGGACAGGTAAAAGCTTTCTTT
CDR3aa: CASSSTGQVKAFF

abundance: -
d_gene: TRBD2
j_gene: TRBJ2-7
v_gene: TRBV28
CDR3nt: TGTGCCAGCAGCCCCGGACTAGCTCGAAGGGGAAGCTCCTACGAGCAGTACTTC
CDR3aa: CASSPGLARRGSSYEQYF

abundance: many
d_gene: -
j_gene: TRBJ2-1
v_gene: TRBV5-1
CDR3nt: TGCGCCAGCAGCCCGGGGGGCCCCACCGGCAATGAGCAGTTCTTC
CDR3aa: CASSPGGPTGNEQFF

abundance: few
d_gene: TRBD2
j_gene: TRBJ2-1
v_gene: TRBV6-5
CDR3nt: TGTGCCAGCAGTTACTTTACTAGCGGGAGACGCGGCAATGAGCAGTTCTTC
CDR3aa: CASSYFTSGRRGNEQFF

abundance: few
d_gene: -
j_gene: TRBJ2-1
v_gene: TRBV24-1
CDR3nt: TGTGCCACCAGTGACGCCCGAGACAGGAATGAGCAGTTCTTC
CDR3aa: CATSDARDRNEQFF

abundance: -
d_gene: -
j_gene: TRBJ2-1
v_gene: TRBV11-2
CDR3nt: TGTGCCAGCAGCTTAGATGTGGCGGGACCCTACAATGAGCAGTTCTTC
CDR3aa: CASSLDVAGPYNEQFF

abundance: few
d_gene: TRBD1
j_gene: TRBJ1-1
v_gene: TRBV7-9
CDR3nt: TGTGCCAGCAGCTTGCAGACAGGGGAAGCTTTCTTT
CDR3aa: CASSLQTGEAFF

abundance: -
d_gene: -
j_gene: TRBJ2-1
v_gene: TRBV12-3/TRBV12-4
CDR3nt: TGTGCCAGCAGTTACGGCAGGGATTACAATGAGCAGTTCTTC
CDR3aa: CASSYGRDYNEQFF

abundance: few
d_gene: TRBD2
j_gene: TRBJ2-5
v_gene: TRBV12-3/TRBV12-4
CDR3nt: TGTGCCAGCAGTTCTACACTAGCGGGGGTCCGGGGGGAGACCCAGTACTTC
CDR3aa: CASSSTLAGVRGETQYF

abundance: few
d_gene: TRBD2
j_gene: TRBJ2-3
v_gene: TRBV5-1
CDR3nt: TGCGCCAGCAGCTACCGGCCGGGAGGGGGAGATACGCAGTATTTT
CDR3aa: CASSYRPGGGDTQYF

abundance: few
d_gene: TRBD1
j_gene: TRBJ2-2
v_gene: TRBV5-1
CDR3nt: TGCGCCAGCAGCCCAGGGACAGGGGGCCACACCGGGGAGCTGTTTTTT
CDR3aa: CASSPGTGGHTGELFF

abundance: -
d_gene: TRBD1
j_gene: TRBJ2-2
v_gene: TRBV12-3/TRBV12-4
CDR3nt: TGTGCCAGCAGAAGGACAGGGAAGGTTAACGGGGAGCTGTTTTTT
CDR3aa: CASRRTGKVNGELFF